This TCR beta chain was captured by sequencing in a study of cytomegalovirus exposure and HLA in healthy donors. This CDR3 is 15 amino acids long. V lost 2 bases, J lost 0 bases, and 9 bases lay in between. In germline, CDR1 is SGHAT, CDR2 FQDESV (reference sequence). The PCR employed 60 Vbeta primers together with 13 Jbeta primers. Assay: immunoSEQ multiplex PCR; the TCRdb copy retains only in-frame clones and omits some. The data show 60,000 to 65,000 clones, with 87% seen just once and approximately 1.4% held by the top ten. This sequence joins TRBV11-1 and TRBJ2-3; D is undetermined. The clonotype originates from a man aged 18 to 30 in good health and CMV-seronegative. Sequenced input: PBMCs. Here the CDR3 reads CASSLLYSSTDTQYF. The CDR3 bases are TGTGCCAGCAGCTTACTCTATTCTAGCACAGATACGCAGTATTTT.